This T cell receptor beta chain was captured in a study of blood T cell repertoires in COVID-19. Study-wide background: From T cells, B-cell-depleted T cells, or PBMCs came the material, which was cDNA or gDNA.

Produced via immunoSEQ multiplex PCR; TCRdb's table is partial and in-frame only. The sample lists tens of thousands of clones, about 85% occurring once. From germline, CDR1 is MNHNS and CDR2 SASEGT. Between the trimmed V and J ends, which lost 2 bases and 1 base, there was a span of 11 bases. The CDR3 contains 15 residues. This sequence was found in a human donor in a cohort sampled during active COVID-19. Material for sequencing was peripheral blood. This chain links TRBV6-1 with TRBJ1-1; D ambiguous. CDR3 DNA: TGTGCCAGCAGTGAAATAGGTACGGGGAACACTGAAGCTTTCTTT. Its translation: CASSEIGTGNTEAFF.